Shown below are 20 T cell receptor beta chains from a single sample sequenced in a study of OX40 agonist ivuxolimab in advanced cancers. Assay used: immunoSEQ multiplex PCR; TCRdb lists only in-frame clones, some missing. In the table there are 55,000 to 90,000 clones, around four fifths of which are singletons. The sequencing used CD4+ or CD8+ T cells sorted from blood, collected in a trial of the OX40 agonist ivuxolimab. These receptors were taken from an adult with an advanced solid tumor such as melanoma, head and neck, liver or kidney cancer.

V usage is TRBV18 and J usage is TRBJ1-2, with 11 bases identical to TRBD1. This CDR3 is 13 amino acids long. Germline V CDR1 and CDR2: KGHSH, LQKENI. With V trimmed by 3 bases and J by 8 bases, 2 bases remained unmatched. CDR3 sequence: CASSPGTGGGYTF. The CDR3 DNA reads TGTGCCAGCTCACCCGGGACAGGGGGAGGCTACACCTTC.

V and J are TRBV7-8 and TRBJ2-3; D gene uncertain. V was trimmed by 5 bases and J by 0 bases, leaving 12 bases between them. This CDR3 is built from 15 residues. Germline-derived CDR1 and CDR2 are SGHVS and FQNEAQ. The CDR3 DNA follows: TGTGCCAGCAGCCTACGGACCACTAGCACAGATACGCAGTATTTT. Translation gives CASSLRTTSTDTQYF.

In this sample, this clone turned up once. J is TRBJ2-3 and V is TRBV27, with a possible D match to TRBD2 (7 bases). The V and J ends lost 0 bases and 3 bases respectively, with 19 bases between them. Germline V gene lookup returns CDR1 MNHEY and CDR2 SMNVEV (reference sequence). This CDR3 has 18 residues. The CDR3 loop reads CASSLSGGWAGATDTQYF. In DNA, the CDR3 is TGTGCCAGCAGTTTATCTGGCGGTTGGGCGGGGGCGACAGATACGCAGTATTTT.

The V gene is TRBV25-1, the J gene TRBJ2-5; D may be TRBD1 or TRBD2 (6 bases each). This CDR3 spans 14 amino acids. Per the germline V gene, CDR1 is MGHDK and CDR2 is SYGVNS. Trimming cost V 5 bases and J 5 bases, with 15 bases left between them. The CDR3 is CASSSPGARETQYF. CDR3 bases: TGTGCCAGCAGTTCCCCGGGGGCTAGGGAGACCCAGTACTTC.

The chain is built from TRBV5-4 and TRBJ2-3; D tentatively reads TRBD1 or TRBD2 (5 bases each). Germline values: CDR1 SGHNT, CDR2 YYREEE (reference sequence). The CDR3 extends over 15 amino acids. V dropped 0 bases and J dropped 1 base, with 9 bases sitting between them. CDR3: CASSLGGSGTDTQYF. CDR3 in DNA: TGTGCCAGCAGCTTGGGGGGGTCTGGCACAGATACGCAGTATTTT.

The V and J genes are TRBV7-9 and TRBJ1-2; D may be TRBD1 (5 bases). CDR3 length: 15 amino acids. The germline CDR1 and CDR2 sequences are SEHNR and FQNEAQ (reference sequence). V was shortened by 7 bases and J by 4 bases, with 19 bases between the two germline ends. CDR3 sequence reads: CASTHPWGRIYGYTF. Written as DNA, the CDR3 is TGTGCCAGCACCCATCCCTGGGGACGGATCTATGGCTACACCTTC.

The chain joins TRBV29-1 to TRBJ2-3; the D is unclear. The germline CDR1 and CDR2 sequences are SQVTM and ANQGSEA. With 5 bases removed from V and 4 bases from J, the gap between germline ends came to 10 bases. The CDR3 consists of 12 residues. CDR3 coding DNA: TGCAGCGTTCGTCCCTTCCCAGATACGCAGTATTTT. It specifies CSVRPFPDTQYF.

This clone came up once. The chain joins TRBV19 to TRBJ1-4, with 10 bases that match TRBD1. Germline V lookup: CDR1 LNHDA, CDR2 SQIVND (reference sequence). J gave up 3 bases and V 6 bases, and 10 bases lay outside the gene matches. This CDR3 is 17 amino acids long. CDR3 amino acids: CASSSPGQGLSNEKLFF. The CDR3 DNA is TGTGCCAGTAGCAGCCCGGGACAGGGGCTCTCTAATGAAAAACTGTTTTTT.

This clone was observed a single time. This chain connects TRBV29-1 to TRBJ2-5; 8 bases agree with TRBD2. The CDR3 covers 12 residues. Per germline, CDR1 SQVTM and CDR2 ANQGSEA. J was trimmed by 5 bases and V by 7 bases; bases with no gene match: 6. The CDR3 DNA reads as TGCAGCGCCTTGGGCGGGAGGGAGACCCAGTACTTC. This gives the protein CSALGGRETQYF.

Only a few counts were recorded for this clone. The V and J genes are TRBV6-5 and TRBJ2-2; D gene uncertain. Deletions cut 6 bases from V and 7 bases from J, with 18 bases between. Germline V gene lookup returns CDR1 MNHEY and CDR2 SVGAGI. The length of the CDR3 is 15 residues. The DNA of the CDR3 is TGTGCCAGCAGGGCAAGGACCCGAACCATCGGGGAGCTGTTTTTT. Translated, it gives CASRARTRTIGELFF.

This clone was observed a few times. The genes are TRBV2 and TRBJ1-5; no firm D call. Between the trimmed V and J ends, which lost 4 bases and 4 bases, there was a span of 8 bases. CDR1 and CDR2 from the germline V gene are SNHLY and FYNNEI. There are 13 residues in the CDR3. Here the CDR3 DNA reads TGTGCCAGCAGTGTCATCAGGAATCAGCCCCAGCATTTT. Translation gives CASSVIRNQPQHF.

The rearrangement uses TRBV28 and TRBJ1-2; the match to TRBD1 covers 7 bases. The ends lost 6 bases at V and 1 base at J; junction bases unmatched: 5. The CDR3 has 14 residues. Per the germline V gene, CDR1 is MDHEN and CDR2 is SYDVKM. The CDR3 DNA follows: TGTGCCAGCAGCTTTCAGGGGGGTAACTATGGCTACACCTTC. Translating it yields CASSFQGGNYGYTF.

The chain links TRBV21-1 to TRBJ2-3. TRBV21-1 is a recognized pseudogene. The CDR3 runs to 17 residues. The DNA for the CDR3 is TGTGCCAGCAGCAAAGTCCCTAGGGATTTTAGCACAGATACGCAGTATTTT. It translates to CASSKVPRDFSTDTQYF.

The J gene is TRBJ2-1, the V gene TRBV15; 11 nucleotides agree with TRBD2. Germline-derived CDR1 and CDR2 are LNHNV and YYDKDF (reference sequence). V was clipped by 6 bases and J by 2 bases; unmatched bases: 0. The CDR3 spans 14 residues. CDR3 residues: CATRGLAAYNEQFF. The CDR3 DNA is TGTGCCACCAGGGGACTAGCGGCCTACAATGAGCAGTTCTTC.

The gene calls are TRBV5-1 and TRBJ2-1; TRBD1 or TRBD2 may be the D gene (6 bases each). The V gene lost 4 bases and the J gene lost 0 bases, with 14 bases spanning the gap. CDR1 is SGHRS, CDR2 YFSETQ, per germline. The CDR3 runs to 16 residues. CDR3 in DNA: TGCGCCAGCAGCCGGAGGAGGGGGAGCTCCTACAATGAGCAGTTCTTC. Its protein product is CASSRRRGSSYNEQFF.

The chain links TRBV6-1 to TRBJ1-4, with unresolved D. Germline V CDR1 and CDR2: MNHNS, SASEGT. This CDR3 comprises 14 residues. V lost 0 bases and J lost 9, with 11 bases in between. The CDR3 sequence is CASSEAGHSQKLFF. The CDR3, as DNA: TGTGCCAGCAGTGAAGCGGGTCACAGTCAAAAACTGTTTTTT.

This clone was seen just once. CDR3 protein: CASSRTGGRNTEAFF. DNA for the CDR3: TGTGCCAGCAGTAGGACAGGGGGAAGGAACACTGAAGCTTTCTTT. The V gene is TRBV6-5, the J gene TRBJ1-1; the match to TRBD1 covers 10 bases. V lost 5 bases and J lost 1; bases outside the gene matches: 4. Germline V gene data show CDR1 as MNHEY and CDR2 as SVGAGI. This CDR3 spans 15 amino acids.

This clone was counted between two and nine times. This CDR3 is CASSLVIGNTIYF. The CDR3 DNA follows: TGTGCCAGCAGCTTAGTGATCGGGAACACCATATATTTT. The genes are TRBV7-2 and TRBJ1-3; D ambiguous. The germline gives CDR1 SGHTA, CDR2 FQGNSA. V was trimmed by 1 base and J by 7 bases, leaving 8 bases between them. This CDR3 comprises 13 residues.

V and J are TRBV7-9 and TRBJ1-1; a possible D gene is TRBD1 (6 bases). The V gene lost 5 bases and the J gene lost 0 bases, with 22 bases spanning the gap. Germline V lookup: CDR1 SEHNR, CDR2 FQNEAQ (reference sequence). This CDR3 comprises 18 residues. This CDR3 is CASSQPQGEGKMNTEAFF. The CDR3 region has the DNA TGTGCCAGCAGCCAGCCACAGGGAGAGGGGAAAATGAACACTGAAGCTTTCTTT.

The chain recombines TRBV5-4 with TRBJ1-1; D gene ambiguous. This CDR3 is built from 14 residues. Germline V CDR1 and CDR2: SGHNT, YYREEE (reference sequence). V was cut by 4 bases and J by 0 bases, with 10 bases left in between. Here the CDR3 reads CASSLAIMNTEAFF. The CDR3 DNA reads TGTGCCAGCAGCCTAGCCATCATGAACACTGAAGCTTTCTTT.